This TCR beta chain was documented in a study of cytomegalovirus exposure and HLA in healthy donors. General observations from the study: Later on, a genetic analysis was performed. It linked a missense variant in DCLRE1C with V- and J-gene trimming of TCR beta.

The PCR used 60 Vbeta and 13 Jbeta primers. Profiled with immunoSEQ multiplex PCR; TCRdb holds only in-frame clones, not every one. The sample has some 79,000 clones, roughly 64% seen once; the top ten hold 15%. This CDR3 has 17 amino acids. Germline CDR1 is SNHLY and CDR2 is FYNNEI. V gave up 6 bases and J gave up 2 bases; unmatched junction bases: 9. As concerns this clone: Its matching antigen is unknown.

Sequencing was done on a sample of PBMCs. The TCR was taken from a woman in her 40s in good health and CMV-seropositive. The rearrangement uses TRBV2 and TRBJ2-1, with 11 bases aligning to TRBD2. CDR3 nucleotides: TGTGCCAGCAGGGCCCGCGGGACTAGCGGAACCTACAATGAGCAGTTCTTC. It yields the protein CASRARGTSGTYNEQFF. The entire variable domain, with the rest obtained from reference TRBV2 and TRBJ2-1, is as follows: EPEVTQTPSHQVTQMGQEVILRCVPISNHLYFYWYRQILGQKVEFLVSFYNNEISEKSEIFDDQFSVERPDGSNFTLKIRSTKLEDSAMYFCASRARGTSGTYNEQFFGPGTRLTVL.